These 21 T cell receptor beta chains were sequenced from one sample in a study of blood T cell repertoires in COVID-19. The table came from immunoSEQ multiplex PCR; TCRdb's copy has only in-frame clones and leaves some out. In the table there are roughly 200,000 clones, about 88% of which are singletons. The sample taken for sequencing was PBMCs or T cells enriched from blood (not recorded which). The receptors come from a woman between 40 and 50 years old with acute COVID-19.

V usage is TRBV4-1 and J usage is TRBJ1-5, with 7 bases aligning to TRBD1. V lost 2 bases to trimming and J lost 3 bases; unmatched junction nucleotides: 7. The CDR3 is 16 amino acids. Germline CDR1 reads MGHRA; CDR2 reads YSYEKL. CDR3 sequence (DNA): TGCGCCAGCAGCCAACTAATACAGGGGACCAATCAGCCCCAGCATTTT. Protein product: CASSQLIQGTNQPQHF.

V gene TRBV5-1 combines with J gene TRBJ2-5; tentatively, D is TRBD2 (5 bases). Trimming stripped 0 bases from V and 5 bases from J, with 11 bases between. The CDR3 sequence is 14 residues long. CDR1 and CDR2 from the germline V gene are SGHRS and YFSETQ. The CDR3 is CASSLGGGRETQYF. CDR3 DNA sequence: TGCGCCAGCAGCTTGGGCGGAGGAAGGGAGACCCAGTACTTC.

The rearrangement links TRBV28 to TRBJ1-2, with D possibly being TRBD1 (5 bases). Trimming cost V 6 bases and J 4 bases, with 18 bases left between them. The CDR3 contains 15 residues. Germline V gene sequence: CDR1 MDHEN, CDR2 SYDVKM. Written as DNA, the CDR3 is TGTGCCAGCAGCCTACCCACCCCGGGGGTCTATGGCTACACCTTC. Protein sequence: CASSLPTPGVYGYTF.

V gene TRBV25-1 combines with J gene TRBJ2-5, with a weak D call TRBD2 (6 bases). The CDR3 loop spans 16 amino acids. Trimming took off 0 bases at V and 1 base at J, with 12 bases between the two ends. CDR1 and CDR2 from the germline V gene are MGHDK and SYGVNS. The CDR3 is CASSEYLGGSQETQYF. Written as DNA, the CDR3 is TGTGCCAGCAGTGAATATCTAGGAGGGAGCCAAGAGACCCAGTACTTC.

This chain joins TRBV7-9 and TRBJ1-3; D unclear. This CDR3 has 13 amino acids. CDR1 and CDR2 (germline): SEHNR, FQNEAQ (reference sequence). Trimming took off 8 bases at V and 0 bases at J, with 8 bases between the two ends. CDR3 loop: CASGRSSGNTIYF. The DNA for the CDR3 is TGTGCCAGCGGCAGAAGCTCTGGAAACACCATATATTTT.

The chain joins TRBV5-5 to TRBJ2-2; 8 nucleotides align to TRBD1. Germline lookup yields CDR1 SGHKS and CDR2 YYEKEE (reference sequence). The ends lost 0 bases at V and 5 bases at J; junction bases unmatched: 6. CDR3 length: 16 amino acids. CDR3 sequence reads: CASSLVTGGRTGELFF. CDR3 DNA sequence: TGTGCCAGCAGCTTGGTTACAGGGGGAAGGACCGGGGAGCTGTTTTTT.

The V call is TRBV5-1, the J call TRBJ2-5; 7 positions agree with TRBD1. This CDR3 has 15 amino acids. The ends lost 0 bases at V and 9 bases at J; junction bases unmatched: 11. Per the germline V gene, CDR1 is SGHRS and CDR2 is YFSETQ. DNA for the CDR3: TGCGCCAGCAGCTTGGCGGGCACAGGGGAGTCACCCCAGTACTTC. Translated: CASSLAGTGESPQYF.

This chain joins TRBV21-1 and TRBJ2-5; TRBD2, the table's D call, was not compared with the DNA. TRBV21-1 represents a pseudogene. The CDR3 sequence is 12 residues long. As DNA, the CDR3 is TGTGCCAGCAGCGGCGGGCCAGAGACCCAGTACTTC. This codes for CASSGGPETQYF.

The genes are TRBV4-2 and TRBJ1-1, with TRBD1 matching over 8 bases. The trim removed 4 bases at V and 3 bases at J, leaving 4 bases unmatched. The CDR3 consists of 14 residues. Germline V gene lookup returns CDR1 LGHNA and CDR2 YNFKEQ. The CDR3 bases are TGTGCCAGCAGCCGAACACAGGGGGACACTGAAGCTTTCTTT. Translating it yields CASSRTQGDTEAFF.

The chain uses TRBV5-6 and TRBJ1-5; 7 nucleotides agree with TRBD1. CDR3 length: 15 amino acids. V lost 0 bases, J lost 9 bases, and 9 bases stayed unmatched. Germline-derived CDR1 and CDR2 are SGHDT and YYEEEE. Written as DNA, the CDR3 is TGTGCCAGCAGCTTGGAGGGGGACGCAGGGGGGCCCCAGCATTTT. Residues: CASSLEGDAGGPQHF.

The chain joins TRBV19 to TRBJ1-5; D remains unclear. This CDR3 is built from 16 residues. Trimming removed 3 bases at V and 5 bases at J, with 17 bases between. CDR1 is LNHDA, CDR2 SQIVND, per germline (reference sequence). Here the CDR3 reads CASSILNSRLDQPQHF. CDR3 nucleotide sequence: TGTGCCAGTAGTATCCTGAACAGCCGGTTGGATCAGCCCCAGCATTTT.

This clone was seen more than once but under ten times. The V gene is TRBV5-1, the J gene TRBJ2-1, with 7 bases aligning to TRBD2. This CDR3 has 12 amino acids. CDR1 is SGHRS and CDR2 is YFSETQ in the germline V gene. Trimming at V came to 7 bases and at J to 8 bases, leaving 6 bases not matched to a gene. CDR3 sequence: CASSFRGDEQFF. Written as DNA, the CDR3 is TGCGCCAGCTCATTCCGGGGGGATGAGCAGTTCTTC. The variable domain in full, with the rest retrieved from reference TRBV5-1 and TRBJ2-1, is KAGVTQTPRYLIKTRGQQVTLSCSPISGHRSVSWYQQTPGQGLQFLFEYFSETQRNKGNFPGRFSGRQFSNSRSEMNVSTLELGDSALYLCASSFRGDEQFFGPGTRLTVL.

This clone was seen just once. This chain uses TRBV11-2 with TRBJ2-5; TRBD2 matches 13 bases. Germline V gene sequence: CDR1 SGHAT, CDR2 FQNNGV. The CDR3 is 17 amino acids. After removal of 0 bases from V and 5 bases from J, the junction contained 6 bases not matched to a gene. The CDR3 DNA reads TGTGCCAGCAGCTTAGAACTAGCGGGAGGGCATAGTGAGACCCAGTACTTC. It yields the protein CASSLELAGGHSETQYF. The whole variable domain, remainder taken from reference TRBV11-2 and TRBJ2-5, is EAGVAQSPRYKIIEKRQSVAFWCNPISGHATLYWYQQILGQGPKLLIQFQNNGVVDDSQLPKDRFSAERLKGVDSTLKIQPAKLEDSAVYLCASSLELAGGHSETQYFGPGTRLLVL.

The CDR3 here is CASSRGQGEGYTF. The CDR3 coding sequence is TGTGCCAGCAGTCGGGGACAGGGGGAGGGCTACACCTTC. The chain is built from TRBV6-5 and TRBJ1-2; 11 bases agree with TRBD1. The CDR3 sequence is 13 residues long. CDR1 and CDR2 from the germline V gene are MNHEY and SVGAGI. Trimming removed 5 bases from V and 8 bases from J; junction bases left unmatched: 4.

Written as DNA, the CDR3 is TGTGGAGGGCGGGAGGCCGGCTCCTACAATGAGCAGTTCTTC. Translating gives CGGREAGSYNEQFF. The chain couples TRBV3-1 (or the pseudogene TRBV3-2) to TRBJ2-1; 8 positions agree with TRBD2. CDR1 and CDR2 (germline): LGHDT, YNNKEL (reference sequence). The CDR3 spans 14 residues.

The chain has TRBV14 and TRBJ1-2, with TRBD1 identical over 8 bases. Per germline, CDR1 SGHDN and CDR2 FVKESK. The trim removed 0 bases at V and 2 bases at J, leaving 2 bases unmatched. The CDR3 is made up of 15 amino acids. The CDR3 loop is CASSQDAGGNYGYTF. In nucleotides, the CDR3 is TGTGCCAGCAGCCAAGATGCAGGGGGCAACTATGGCTACACCTTC.

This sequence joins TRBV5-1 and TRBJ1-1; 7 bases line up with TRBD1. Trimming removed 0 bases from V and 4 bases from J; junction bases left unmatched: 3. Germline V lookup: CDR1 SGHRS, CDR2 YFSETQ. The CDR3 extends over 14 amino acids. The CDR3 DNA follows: TGCGCCAGCAGCTTGGGGGACAGCGGCACTGAAGCTTTCTTT. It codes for CASSLGDSGTEAFF.

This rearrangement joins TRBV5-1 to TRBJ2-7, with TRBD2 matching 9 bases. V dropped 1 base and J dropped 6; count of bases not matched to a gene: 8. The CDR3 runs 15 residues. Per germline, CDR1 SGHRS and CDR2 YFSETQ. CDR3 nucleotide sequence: TGCGCCAGCAGCTTGTGGACTGTGCGGGGGGGCGAGCAGTACTTC. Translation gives CASSLWTVRGGEQYF.

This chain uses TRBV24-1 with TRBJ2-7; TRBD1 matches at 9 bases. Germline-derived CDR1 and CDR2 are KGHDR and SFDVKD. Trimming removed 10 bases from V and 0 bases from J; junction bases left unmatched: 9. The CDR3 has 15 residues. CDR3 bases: TGTGCCACTAAGGAAACGGACAGGGGCTCCTACGAGCAGTACTTC. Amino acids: CATKETDRGSYEQYF.

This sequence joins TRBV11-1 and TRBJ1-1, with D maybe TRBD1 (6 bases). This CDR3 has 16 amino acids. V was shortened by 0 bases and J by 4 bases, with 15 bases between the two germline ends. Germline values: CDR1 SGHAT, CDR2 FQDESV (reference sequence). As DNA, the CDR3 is TGTGCCAGCAGCTTAGCGGTGGCGGGGGCAGGCACTGAAGCTTTCTTT. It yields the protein CASSLAVAGAGTEAFF.

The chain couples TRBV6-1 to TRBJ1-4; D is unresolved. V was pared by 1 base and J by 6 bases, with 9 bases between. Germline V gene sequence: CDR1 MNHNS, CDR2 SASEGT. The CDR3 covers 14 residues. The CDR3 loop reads CASSEGGGYEKLFF. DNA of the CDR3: TGTGCCAGCAGTGAAGGAGGAGGGTATGAAAAACTGTTTTTT.